The 2 T cell receptor beta chains presented below share a single source sample, sequenced in a study of blood T cells in healthy people across ages. Primed by a sample-barcoded 5' primer and a J-beta primer mix, a second PCR proceeded for about 6 to 11 cycles. TCRdb re-called the 5' RACE reads with MiXCR, one entry per CDR3 protein. The sample yields hundreds of thousands of distinct CDR3 sequences, under 25% seen once. The sample consisted of blood. Receptor source: a man in his 70s in good health.

The V call is TRBV5-1, the J call TRBJ2-1; TRBD2 is a possible D gene (5 bases). Germline loops: CDR1 SGHRS, CDR2 YFSETQ. The germline V and J ends were trimmed by 2 bases and 2 bases, with 11 bases remaining between them. CDR3 length: 15 residues. CDR3 sequence reads: CASSFADFPYNEQFF. DNA for the CDR3: TGCGCCAGCAGCTTCGCGGACTTTCCCTACAATGAGCAGTTCTTC.

In its sample, this clonotype was seen a few times. The chain recombines TRBV4-1 with TRBJ2-5, with D possibly TRBD1 on 5 matching bases. Looked up from germline, CDR1 is MGHRA and CDR2 is YSYEKL. The ends were cut back, 0 bases at V and 1 base at J, with 9 bases in the middle. The CDR3 has 15 amino acids. The CDR3 spells CASSQDYRSQETQYF. As DNA, the CDR3 is TGCGCCAGCAGCCAAGATTACAGGAGCCAAGAGACCCAGTACTTC.